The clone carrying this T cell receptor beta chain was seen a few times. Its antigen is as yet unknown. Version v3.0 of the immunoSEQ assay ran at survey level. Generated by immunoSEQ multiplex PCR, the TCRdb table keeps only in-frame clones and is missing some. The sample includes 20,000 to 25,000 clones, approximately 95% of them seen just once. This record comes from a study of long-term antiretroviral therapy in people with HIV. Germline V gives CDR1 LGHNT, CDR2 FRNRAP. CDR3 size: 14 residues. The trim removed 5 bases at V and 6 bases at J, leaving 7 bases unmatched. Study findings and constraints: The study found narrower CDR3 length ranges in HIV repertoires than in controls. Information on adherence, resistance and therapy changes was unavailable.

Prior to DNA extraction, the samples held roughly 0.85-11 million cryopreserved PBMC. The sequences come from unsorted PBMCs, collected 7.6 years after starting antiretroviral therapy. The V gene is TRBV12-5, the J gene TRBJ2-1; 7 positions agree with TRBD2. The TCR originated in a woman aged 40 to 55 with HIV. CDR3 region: CASGPGGTINEQFF. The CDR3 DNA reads TGTGCTAGTGGTCCTGGAGGGACTATCAATGAGCAGTTCTTC.